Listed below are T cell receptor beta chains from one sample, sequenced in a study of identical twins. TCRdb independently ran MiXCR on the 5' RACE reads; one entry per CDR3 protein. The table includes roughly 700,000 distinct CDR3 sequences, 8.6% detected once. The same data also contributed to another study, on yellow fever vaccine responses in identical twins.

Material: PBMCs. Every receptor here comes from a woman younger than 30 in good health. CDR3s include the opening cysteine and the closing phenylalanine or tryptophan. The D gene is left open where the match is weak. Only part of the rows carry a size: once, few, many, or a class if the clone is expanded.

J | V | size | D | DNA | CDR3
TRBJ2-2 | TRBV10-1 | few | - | TGCGCCAGCAGTGAGTTGAACACCGGGGAGCTGTTTTTT | CASSELNTGELFF
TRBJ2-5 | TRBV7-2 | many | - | TGTGCCAGCAGCGCCTTCTTCAATACCCAGTACTTC | CASSAFFNTQYF
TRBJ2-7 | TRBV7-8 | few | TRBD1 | TGTGCCAGCAGCTTAGCTCGGGCAGGGGGCTTCTCCGAGCAGTACTTC | CASSLARAGGFSEQYF
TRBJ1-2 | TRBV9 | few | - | TGTGCCAGCAGCGTAGACGCCAGTGGCTACACCTTC | CASSVDASGYTF
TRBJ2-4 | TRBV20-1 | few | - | TGCAGTGCTACGACCGGGACGGCCAAAAACATTCAGTACTTC | CSATTGTAKNIQYF
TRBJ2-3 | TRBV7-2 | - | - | TGTGCCAGCAGCTTAGCCGGGGGCAAGGATACGCAGTATTTT | CASSLAGGKDTQYF
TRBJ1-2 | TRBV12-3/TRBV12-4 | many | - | TGTGCCAGCAGTTTAGCGGGGACCTACACCTTC | CASSLAGTYTF
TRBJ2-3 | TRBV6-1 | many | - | TGTGCCAGCACCGGTGGGGGGAAATATACGCAGTATTTT | CASTGGGKYTQYF
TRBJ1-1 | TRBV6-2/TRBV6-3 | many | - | TGTGCCACCCTAACAGCTGCTCACACTGAAGCTTTCTTT | CATLTAAHTEAFF
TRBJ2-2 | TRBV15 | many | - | TGTGCCACCAGCAGAGGGGGTACAGGGGAGCTGTTTTTT | CATSRGGTGELFF
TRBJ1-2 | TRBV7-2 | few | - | TGTGCCAGCAGCCCTCAACAGGGTAGGGGCTACACCTTC | CASSPQQGRGYTF
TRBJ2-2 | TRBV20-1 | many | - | TGCAGTGCTAGAGATCCCCCCCCCGGGGAGCTGTTTTTT | CSARDPPPGELFF
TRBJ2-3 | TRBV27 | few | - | TGTGCCAGCAGTTCCAACCAGCTAGATACGCAGTATTTT | CASSSNQLDTQYF
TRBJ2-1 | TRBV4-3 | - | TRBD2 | TGCGCCAGCAGCCAAGATTATCGTTTTGAACTAGCGAGGAATGAGCAGTTCTTC | CASSQDYRFELARNEQFF
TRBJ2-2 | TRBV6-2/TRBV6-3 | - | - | TGTGCCAGCAGCCCCCAAGGGGTCACCGGGGAGCTGTTTTTT | CASSPQGVTGELFF
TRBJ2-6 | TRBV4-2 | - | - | TGTGCCAGCAGCCAAGATACCGGGTCCGGGGCCAACGTCCTGACTTTC | CASSQDTGSGANVLTF
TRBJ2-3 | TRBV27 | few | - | TGTGCCAGCAGTTTATTTCTGGGTTCGAGCACAGATACGCAGTATTTT | CASSLFLGSSTDTQYF
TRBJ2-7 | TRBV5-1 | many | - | TGCGCCAGCAGCTTGAAGGGGTTCGCCTACGAGCAGTACTTC | CASSLKGFAYEQYF
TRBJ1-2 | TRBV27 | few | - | TGTGCCAGCAGTGGGGGACCTCTAGGAGACTATGGCTACACCTTC | CASSGGPLGDYGYTF
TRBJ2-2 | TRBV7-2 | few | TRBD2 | TGTGCCAGCACCAGACTAGCGGCCGGGGTCGGGGAGCTGTTTTTT | CASTRLAAGVGELFF
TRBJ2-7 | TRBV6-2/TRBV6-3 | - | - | TGTGCCAGCAGGGAACTAGCCCTCTACGAGCAGTACTTC | CASRELALYEQYF